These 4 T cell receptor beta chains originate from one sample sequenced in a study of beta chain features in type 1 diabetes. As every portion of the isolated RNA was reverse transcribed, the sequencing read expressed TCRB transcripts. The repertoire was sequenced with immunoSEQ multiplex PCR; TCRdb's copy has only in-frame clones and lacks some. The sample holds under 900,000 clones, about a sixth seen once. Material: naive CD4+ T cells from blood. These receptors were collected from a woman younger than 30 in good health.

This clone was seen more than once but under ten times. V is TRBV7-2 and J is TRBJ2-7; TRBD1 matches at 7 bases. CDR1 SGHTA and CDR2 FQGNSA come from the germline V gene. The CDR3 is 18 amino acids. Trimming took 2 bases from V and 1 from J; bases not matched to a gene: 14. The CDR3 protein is CASSLRTGPWKGSYEQYF. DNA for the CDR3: TGTGCCAGCAGCTTAAGGACAGGTCCTTGGAAAGGGTCCTACGAGCAGTACTTC. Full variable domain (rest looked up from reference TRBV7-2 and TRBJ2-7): GAGVSQSPSNKVTEKGKDVELRCDPISGHTALYWYRQSLGQGLEFLIYFQGNSAPDKSGLPSDRFSAERTGGSVSTLTIQRTQQEDSAVYLCASSLRTGPWKGSYEQYFGPGTRLTVT.

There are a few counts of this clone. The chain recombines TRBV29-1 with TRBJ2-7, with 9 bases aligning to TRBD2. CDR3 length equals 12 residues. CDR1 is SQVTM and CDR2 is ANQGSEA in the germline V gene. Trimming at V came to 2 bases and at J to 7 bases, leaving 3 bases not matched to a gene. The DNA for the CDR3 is TGCAGCGTTGAAAGCCTAGCGGGAGAGCAGTACTTC. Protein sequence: CSVESLAGEQYF.

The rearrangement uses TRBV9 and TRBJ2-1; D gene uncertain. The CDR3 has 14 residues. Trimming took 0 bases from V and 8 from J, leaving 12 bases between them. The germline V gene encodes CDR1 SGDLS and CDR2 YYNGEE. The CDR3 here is CASSVAPLRDEQFF. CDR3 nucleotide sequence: TGTGCCAGCAGCGTAGCCCCTCTAAGGGATGAGCAGTTCTTC.

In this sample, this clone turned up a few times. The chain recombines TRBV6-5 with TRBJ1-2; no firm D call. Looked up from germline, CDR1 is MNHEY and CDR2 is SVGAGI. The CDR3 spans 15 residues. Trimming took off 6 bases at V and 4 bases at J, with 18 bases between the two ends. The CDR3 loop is CASRLWTDQTYGYTF. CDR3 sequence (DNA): TGTGCCAGCAGACTTTGGACGGATCAGACCTATGGCTACACCTTC.